This T cell receptor beta chain was obtained from a study of T cell clonality in common variable immunodeficiency. General study results and limits: Shared TCRbeta clones were fewer between CVID subjects than controls.

TCRdb keeps only in-frame clones here, not all; method: immunoSEQ multiplex PCR. Listed here are around 32,000 clones without any singletons, the top ten holding 3.5% to 5.5%. The sample holds many counts of this clone. Its cognate antigen is unknown. The sequenced fragment ends 3 residues before the CDR3 boundary, so the rest is inferred from the germline J gene. Germline CDR1 is LNHDA and CDR2 is SQIVND (reference sequence). Trimming at V came to 4 bases and at J to 4 bases, leaving 6 bases not matched to a gene. The CDR3 covers 16 residues. This TCR came from a person between 18 and 75 years old in good health. This rearrangement joins TRBV19 to TRBJ2-3; 12 positions agree with TRBD2. The sequenced sample consisted of peripheral blood mononuclear cells. The sequenced CDR3 bases are TGTGCCAGTAGTAAACTAGCGGGAGGATTGTCAGATACG. This sequence encodes CASSKLAGGLSDT. In full, the CDR3 is CASSKLAGGLSDTQYF.